Following are 3 T cell receptor beta chains from one sample sequenced in a study of T cell responses to AZD1222 COVID-19 vaccine. The repertoire was sequenced with immunoSEQ multiplex PCR; TCRdb's copy has only in-frame clones and lacks some. Of 45,000 to 60,000 clones listed, around nine tenths are singletons. Sequencing was performed on peripheral blood, taken on day 0 of AZD1222 vaccination. The receptors stem from an adult in good health.

This chain connects TRBV20-1 to TRBJ1-3, with 7 bases that match TRBD1. The length of the CDR3 is 13 residues. Trimming cost V 3 bases and J 2 bases; bases outside gene matches: 1. CDR1 is DFQATT, CDR2 SNEGSKA, per germline (reference sequence). In DNA, the CDR3 is TGCAGTGCTAGTGGGACAGCTGGAAACACCATATATTTT. Its protein is CSASGTAGNTIYF.

This chain uses TRBV5-1 with TRBJ2-7; 9 bases are a match to TRBD1. The CDR3 consists of 15 residues. From germline, CDR1 is SGHRS and CDR2 YFSETQ. With V trimmed by 3 bases and J by 6 bases, 10 bases remained unmatched. The CDR3 loop reads CASSSRSDRGGEQYF. In DNA form, the CDR3 reads TGCGCCAGCAGCTCGAGATCGGACAGGGGAGGCGAGCAGTACTTC.

The chain is built from TRBV4-2 and TRBJ1-1; D perhaps matches TRBD1 (6 bases). Per germline, CDR1 LGHNA and CDR2 YNFKEQ. This CDR3 has 16 amino acids. Trimming took 1 base from V and 6 from J, leaving 18 bases between them. The CDR3 protein is CASSQVVRGRTPEAFF. CDR3 bases: TGTGCCAGCAGCCAAGTAGTTCGGGGGCGGACCCCTGAAGCTTTCTTT.